The 19 T cell receptor beta chains listed next were all sequenced from one sample in a study of Graves' ophthalmopathy and Graves' hyperthyroidism (dated by TCRdb to 2016 to 2018). The run used an Illumina HiSeq 2000. For repertoire sequencing, the TCR beta CDR3 regions were amplified from RNA transcripts. The first round of RT-PCR was done with HTBI primers and the Qiagen OneStep RT-PCR kit, and was followed by a second round of multiplex PCR, then size selection and purification. In TCRdb, the public reads were trimmed at Q25 with fastp and aligned with MiXCR, with productive beta chains retained. Each entry is one CDR3 protein sequence, shown with its most common DNA and genes. The sample records around 1.1 million distinct CDR3 sequences, about 35% of which are singletons. The ten largest clones take up roughly 10% of the sample. The material sequenced was peripheral blood or thyroid tissue (not recorded which). These receptor sequences come from an adult man with Graves' hyperthyroidism.

This clonotype appeared many times. The chain combines TRBV29-1 with TRBJ1-2; 7 bases agree with TRBD1. CDR1 and CDR2 from the germline V gene are SQVTM and ANQGSEA. V dropped 6 bases and J dropped 6; count of bases not matched to a gene: 7. The CDR3 is made up of 12 amino acids. The CDR3: CSVAGTVDGYTF. The CDR3 nucleotides read TGCAGCGTCGCGGGGACAGTTGATGGCTACACCTTC. The full variable domain, with the rest looked up from reference TRBV29-1 and TRBJ1-2, is SAVISQKPSRDICQRGTSLTIQCQVDSQVTMMFWYRQQPGQSLTLIATANQGSEATYESGFVIDKFPISRPNLTFSTLTVSNMSPEDSSIYLCSVAGTVDGYTFGSGTRLTVV.

This clonotype was observed at least ten times. The chain joins TRBV29-1 to TRBJ2-7; 8 nucleotides align to TRBD1. J lost 0 bases, V lost 0 bases, and 4 bases had no gene match. The CDR3 runs to 15 residues. Looked up from germline, CDR1 is SQVTM and CDR2 is ANQGSEA. The CDR3 here is CSVEDRTGISYEQYF. CDR3 coding DNA: TGCAGCGTTGAAGATAGGACAGGGATCTCCTACGAGCAGTACTTC.

The chain has TRBV5-1 and TRBJ2-5, with D tentatively TRBD1 or TRBD2 (5 bases each). V was clipped by 4 bases and J by 5 bases, with 15 bases between them. CDR1 is SGHRS, CDR2 YFSETQ, per germline. CDR3 length: 14 residues. The CDR3 spells CASSPEGPRETQYF. The DNA of the CDR3 is TGCGCCAGCAGCCCCGAGGGACCCCGGGAGACCCAGTACTTC. Looking up the rest from reference TRBV5-1 and TRBJ2-5 gives the full variable domain: KAGVTQTPRYLIKTRGQQVTLSCSPISGHRSVSWYQQTPGQGLQFLFEYFSETQRNKGNFPGRFSGRQFSNSRSEMNVSTLELGDSALYLCASSPEGPRETQYFGPGTRLLVL.

This chain's CDR3 is CASSAGQGSGETQYF. The CDR3 DNA follows: TGTGCCAGCAGTGCCGGACAGGGGTCTGGGGAGACCCAGTACTTC. This sequence joins TRBV25-1 and TRBJ2-5; 9 bases fit TRBD1. This CDR3 has 15 residues. Germline CDR1 and CDR2: MGHDK and SYGVNS. V lost 4 bases, J lost 5 bases, and 8 bases stayed unmatched.

The V call is TRBV2, the J call TRBJ2-5; D call uncertain. The CDR3 spans 11 residues. The V and J ends lost 9 bases and 7 bases respectively, with 12 bases between them. Germline values: CDR1 SNHLY, CDR2 FYNNEI. DNA of the CDR3: TGTGCCAGTGGCCGGGTCGGGACCCAGTACTTC. Protein sequence: CASGRVGTQYF.

The gene calls are TRBV6-5 and TRBJ1-5; D gene unclear. The CDR3 has 12 amino acids. V was pared by 2 bases and J by 5 bases, with 4 bases between. Germline V CDR1 and CDR2: MNHEY, SVGAGI. The CDR3: CASSYTYQPQHF. The CDR3 DNA follows: TGTGCCAGCAGTTACACATATCAGCCCCAGCATTTT.

A note on this clonotype: This may arise from a read error, as a much more abundant clone is one base away. The chain combines TRBV19 with TRBJ1-3; D is possibly TRBD1 (5 bases). Germline values: CDR1 LNHDA, CDR2 SQIVND (reference sequence). V was trimmed by 5 bases and J by 0 bases, leaving 17 bases between them. This CDR3 contains 17 residues. CDR3 protein: CASSARIGDGSGNTIYF. CDR3 bases: TGTGCCAGTAGTGCCCGAATTGGGGACGGCTCTGGAAACACCATATATTTT.

This clonotype has only a few counts. This rearrangement joins TRBV4-3 to TRBJ1-2; the D gene is possibly TRBD1 (5 bases). The V end lost 0 bases, the J end lost 0 bases, and 17 bases lay between the germline ends. CDR3 size: 18 residues. Germline V gives CDR1 LGHNA, CDR2 YSLEER. CDR3 sequence reads: CASSQDLSDSLANYGYTF. CDR3 coding DNA: TGCGCCAGCAGCCAAGATTTGTCCGACAGCCTTGCTAACTATGGCTACACCTTC.

This clonotype was counted at least ten times. This sequence joins TRBV7-9 and TRBJ1-5; D is undetermined. Trimming left V 5 bases short and J 2 bases short, with 10 bases between. Per the germline V gene, CDR1 is SEHNR and CDR2 is FQNEAQ (reference sequence). The CDR3 is made up of 14 amino acids. This CDR3 is CASSRSGGNQPQHF. As DNA, the CDR3 is TGTGCCAGCAGCCGTAGCGGTGGCAATCAGCCCCAGCATTTT.

There are many counts of this clonotype. The chain has TRBV7-8 and TRBJ1-5; 7 bases are a match to TRBD1. V was clipped by 1 base and J by 2 bases; unmatched bases: 11. CDR3 length equals 18 residues. From germline, CDR1 is SGHVS and CDR2 FQNEAQ. The CDR3 reads CASSLGGRGGVGNQPQHF. CDR3 coding DNA: TGTGCCAGCAGCTTAGGGGGCAGGGGGGGTGTTGGCAATCAGCCCCAGCATTTT.

This clonotype was seen just once. Just one base apart from a much larger clone, this may be a read error. The V gene is TRBV20-1, the J gene TRBJ1-1; D gene ambiguous. CDR3 length equals 13 residues. Looked up from germline, CDR1 is DFQATT and CDR2 is SNEGSKA (reference sequence). CDR3 sequence (DNA): TGCAGTGCTGGAGACCTCGACGGTACTGAAGCTTTCTTT. Its translation is CSAGDLDGTEAFF.

This clonotype was found many times. The V call is TRBV2, the J call TRBJ1-4, with 10 bases fitting TRBD1. V shed 8 bases and J 5 bases; nucleotides not matched to a gene: 8. Per the germline V gene, CDR1 is SNHLY and CDR2 is FYNNEI. The CDR3 spans 15 residues. CDR3 sequence (DNA): TGTGCCAGCCAGGGACAGGGGCTTGACAATGAAAAACTGTTTTTT. As protein: CASQGQGLDNEKLFF.

This clonotype was seen at least ten times. V is TRBV5-1 and J is TRBJ2-7; D remains unclear. This CDR3 spans 17 amino acids. Germline CDR1 is SGHRS and CDR2 is YFSETQ. V lost 3 bases, J lost 0 bases, and 19 bases lay in between. The CDR3 is CASSSSTPMDLSYEQYF. The CDR3 nucleotides read TGCGCCAGCAGCTCCTCGACACCGATGGACCTCTCCTACGAGCAGTACTTC.

This clonotype was counted between two and nine times. V and J are TRBV29-1 and TRBJ1-5, with D hard to call. This CDR3 region has 13 residues. V gave up 4 bases and J gave up 7 bases, with 14 bases separating them. Germline CDR1 reads SQVTM; CDR2 reads ANQGSEA. The CDR3 coding sequence is TGCAGCGTTGTTGCCACTGTGGGCCAGCCCCAGCATTTT. It specifies CSVVATVGQPQHF.

This clonotype appeared many times. V usage is TRBV29-1 and J usage is TRBJ1-2; D gene ambiguous. V was trimmed by 2 bases and J by 7 bases, leaving 11 bases between them. The CDR3 has 12 residues. Germline-derived CDR1 and CDR2 are SQVTM and ANQGSEA. The chain's CDR3 is CSVESGLAGYTF. DNA for the CDR3: TGCAGCGTTGAATCGGGTCTTGCTGGCTACACCTTC.

This chain links TRBV5-1 with TRBJ2-7; D is possibly TRBD1 (7 bases). The CDR3 spans 15 residues. The germline CDR1 and CDR2 sequences are SGHRS and YFSETQ. V lost 6 bases and J 7 bases, leaving 23 bases between the germline ends. As DNA, the CDR3 is TGCGCCAGCACCAAGGAGGGACAGCCTAAAATAGAGCAGTACTTC. Its translation: CASTKEGQPKIEQYF.

This chain joins TRBV4-2 and TRBJ1-6; 8 bases are shared with TRBD1. Germline CDR1 and CDR2: LGHNA and YNFKEQ. The CDR3 is made up of 16 amino acids. V lost 2 bases to trimming and J lost 3 bases; unmatched junction nucleotides: 3. Written as DNA, the CDR3 is TGTGCCAGCAGCCAAAACACAGGGGGCTATAATTCACCCCTCCACTTT. Its translation is CASSQNTGGYNSPLHF.

This clonotype was seen more than once but under ten times. One junction end does not reproduce the germline sequence, and a read error may be involved. The chain combines TRBV10-2 with TRBJ2-7, with 10 bases that match TRBD1. Germline CDR1 WSHSY, CDR2 SAAADI. The CDR3 runs to 16 residues. CDR3: CASSDPGTGEVYEQYF. CDR3 nucleotide sequence: TGTGCCAGCAGTGACCCCGGGACAGGGGAAGTTTACGAGCAGTACTTC.

This sequence joins TRBV4-1 and TRBJ1-5; D gene uncertain. The germline V gene has CDR1 MGHRA and CDR2 YSYEKL. Between the trimmed V and J ends, which lost 6 bases and 14 bases, there was a span of 23 bases. This CDR3 contains 14 residues. The CDR3 nucleotides read TGCGCCAGCAGAGAAGCAAAGAATCATGACCGTGAGCATTTT. The encoded protein is CASREAKNHDREHF.